What follows describes a single T cell receptor (beta chain). Its antigen is currently unknown. Sequence data were generated for unstimulated naive, memory, effector memory and TEMRA subsets in a few donor pairs. The data were taken from a study of siplizumab effects on memory and regulatory T cells. Study results and caveats: The diversity of naive T cells seemed greater than that of memory cells, and their alloresponse contribution seemed major. Proliferating Tregs from siplizumab cultures lacked functional confirmation of suppression.

Here immunoSEQ multiplex PCR was the method, and the copy in TCRdb shows in-frame clones only, minus some. The sample records some 40,000 clones, more than 70% being singletons. The germline gives CDR1 LNHNV, CDR2 YYDKDF (reference sequence). CDR3 length: 14 amino acids. J lost 5 bases, V lost 6 bases, and 2 bases had no gene match. The source material was naive CD4+ T cells sorted from blood. This clonotype was obtained from a human donor in good health. The rearrangement uses TRBV15 and TRBJ2-2; 11 nucleotides agree with TRBD1. In nucleotides, the CDR3 is TGTGCCACCAGAGGGACAGGGGGGACCGGGGAGCTGTTTTTT. Its translation: CATRGTGGTGELFF.